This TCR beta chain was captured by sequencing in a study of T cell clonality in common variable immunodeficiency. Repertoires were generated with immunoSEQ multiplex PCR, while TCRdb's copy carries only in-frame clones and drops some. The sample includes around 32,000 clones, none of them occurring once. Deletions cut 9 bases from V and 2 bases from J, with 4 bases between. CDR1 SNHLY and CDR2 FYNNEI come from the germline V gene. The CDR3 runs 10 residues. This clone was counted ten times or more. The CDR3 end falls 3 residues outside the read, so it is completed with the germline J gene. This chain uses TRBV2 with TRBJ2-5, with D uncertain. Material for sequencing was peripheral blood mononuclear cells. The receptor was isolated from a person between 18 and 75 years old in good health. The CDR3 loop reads CASSQETQYF. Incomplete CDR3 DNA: TGTGCCAGTTCTCAAGAGACC.